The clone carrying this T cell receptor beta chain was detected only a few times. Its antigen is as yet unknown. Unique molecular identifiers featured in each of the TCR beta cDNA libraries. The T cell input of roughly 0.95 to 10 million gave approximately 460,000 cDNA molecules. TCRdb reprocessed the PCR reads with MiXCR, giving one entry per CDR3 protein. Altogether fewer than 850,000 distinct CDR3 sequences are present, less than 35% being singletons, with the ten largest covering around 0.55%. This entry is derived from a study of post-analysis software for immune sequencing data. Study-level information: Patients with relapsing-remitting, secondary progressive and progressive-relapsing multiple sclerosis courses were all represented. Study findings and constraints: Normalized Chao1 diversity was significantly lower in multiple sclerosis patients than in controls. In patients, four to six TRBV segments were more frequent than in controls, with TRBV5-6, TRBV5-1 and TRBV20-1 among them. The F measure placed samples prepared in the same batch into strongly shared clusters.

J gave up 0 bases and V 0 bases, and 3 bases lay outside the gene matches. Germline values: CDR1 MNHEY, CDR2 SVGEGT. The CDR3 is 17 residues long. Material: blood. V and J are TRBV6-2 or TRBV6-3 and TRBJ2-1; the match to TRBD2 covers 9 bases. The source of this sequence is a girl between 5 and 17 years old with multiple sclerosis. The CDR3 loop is CASSYSPSGNSYNEQFF. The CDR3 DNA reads TGTGCCAGCAGTTACTCCCCTAGCGGGAACTCCTACAATGAGCAGTTCTTC.